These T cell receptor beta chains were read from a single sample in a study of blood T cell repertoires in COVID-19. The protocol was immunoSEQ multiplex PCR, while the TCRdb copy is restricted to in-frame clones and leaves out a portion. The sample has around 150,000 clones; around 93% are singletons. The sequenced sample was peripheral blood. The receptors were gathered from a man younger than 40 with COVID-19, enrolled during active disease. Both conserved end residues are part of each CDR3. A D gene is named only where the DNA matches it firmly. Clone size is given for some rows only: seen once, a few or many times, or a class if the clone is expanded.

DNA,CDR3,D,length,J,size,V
TGTGCCAGCAGTCCAGGGACAGACTCCACAGATACGCAGTATTTT,CASSPGTDSTDTQYF,TRBD1,15,TRBJ2-3,once,TRBV27
TGCGCCAGCAGCTTGGCCCCAGCGGGGGGGCCGGGTAATGAGCAGTTCTTC,CASSLAPAGGPGNEQFF,TRBD2,17,TRBJ2-1,-,TRBV5-1
TGTGCCATCGAGGACACCGGGGAGCTGTTTTTT,CAIEDTGELFF,-,11,TRBJ2-2,once,TRBV10-3
TGTGCCAGCAGCTCCCACGGGCAACTAGCGGGAGTAAACAATGAGCAGTTCTTC,CASSSHGQLAGVNNEQFF,TRBD2,18,TRBJ2-1,-,TRBV7-3
TGCGCCAGCAGCTTGGAAGGGACAGGTAAATCACCCCTCCACTTT,CASSLEGTGKSPLHF,TRBD1,15,TRBJ1-6,-,TRBV5-1
TGTGCCAGTAGTACACCGGAACAGGGGCAGACTGAAGCTTTCTTT,CASSTPEQGQTEAFF,TRBD1,15,TRBJ1-1,-,TRBV19
TGCGCCAGCAGCCAGGGAGCGGGACACAGCTTCACAGATACGCAGTATTTT,CASSQGAGHSFTDTQYF,-,17,TRBJ2-3,-,TRBV4-3
TGTGCCAGCAGTGCCAACCCGGGTCTAACTTACAATGAGCAGTTCTTC,CASSANPGLTYNEQFF,-,16,TRBJ2-1,-,TRBV6-1
TGTGCCAGCAGCACGGGACAGGGGGCCAATGAGCAGTTCTTC,CASSTGQGANEQFF,TRBD1,14,TRBJ2-1,-,TRBV11-1
TGTGCCAGCAGTGACCACGGGTTTGAGGAAAAACTGTTTTTT,CASSDHGFEEKLFF,-,14,TRBJ1-4,-,TRBV6-1
TGCGCCAGCAGCTTGGGGCTAGCGGGGAGCACAGATACGCAGTATTTT,CASSLGLAGSTDTQYF,TRBD2,16,TRBJ2-3,-,TRBV5-1
TGTGCCAGCAGTTTAGATCTCGGGACAGGGTACTACGAGCAGTACTTC,CASSLDLGTGYYEQYF,TRBD1,16,TRBJ2-7,-,TRBV28
TGTGCTAGTGGTTTGGAGGCAGACTCAGACTATGGCTACACCTTC,CASGLEADSDYGYTF,-,15,TRBJ1-2,-,TRBV12-5
TGTGCCAGCAGCCAACATCCCCCGGGACACCGGGTAAATGAGCAGTTCTTC,CASSQHPPGHRVNEQFF,-,17,TRBJ2-1,-,TRBV14
TGTGCCAGCACACCCCGGGGCTCGGGGGTCTACGAGCAGTACTTC,CASTPRGSGVYEQYF,-,15,TRBJ2-7,-,TRBV6-5
TGTGCCAGCAGCTTGTTGGGGGACAGGCTAACGAACACTGAAGCTTTCTTT,CASSLLGDRLTNTEAFF,TRBD1,17,TRBJ1-1,-,TRBV5-6
TGTGCCAGTAGTCCCCATCAGCAGCCCCAGCATTTT,CASSPHQQPQHF,-,12,TRBJ1-5,-,TRBV19
TGTGCCAGCAGCTTGGTTAGGACAGCCATTAATAGCAATCAGCCCCAGCATTTT,CASSLVRTAINSNQPQHF,-,18,TRBJ1-5,-,TRBV7-3
TGTGCCAGCAGCTCCGGGACAGCTATGAACACTGAAGCTTTCTTT,CASSSGTAMNTEAFF,TRBD1,15,TRBJ1-1,-,TRBV28
TGCGCCAGCAGCTCAGGACAGCCGGATGAAAAACTGTTTTTT,CASSSGQPDEKLFF,-,14,TRBJ1-4,-,TRBV5-1
TGTGCCAGCAGCTTAGAAGAGAATTCACCCCTCCACTTT,CASSLEENSPLHF,-,13,TRBJ1-6,-,TRBV11-3
TGTGCCAGCAGCATCGGCAGCGGGACCTACAATGAGCAGTTCTTC,CASSIGSGTYNEQFF,TRBD2,15,TRBJ2-1,-,TRBV9
TGCAGCGTTTCGTCAGGAGGCAATTCACCCCTCCACTTT,CSVSSGGNSPLHF,-,13,TRBJ1-6,-,TRBV29-1
TGTGCCAGTCTCCCTTCTCTAGCTAGCGGGACGAAGACCCAGTACTTC,CASLPSLASGTKTQYF,TRBD2,16,TRBJ2-5,-,TRBV5-8
TGTGCCATCAGTGGGGGACAGGGTTTTTCCGGGGAGCTGTTTTTT,CAISGGQGFSGELFF,TRBD1,15,TRBJ2-2,-,TRBV10-3
TGCGCCAGCAGCCAATCTCGGGGGGCCAGTGGCTACACCTTC,CASSQSRGASGYTF,-,14,TRBJ1-2,once,TRBV4-3
TGTGCCAGTAGTAGCGACAGAGTGTCCTACGAGCAGTACTTC,CASSSDRVSYEQYF,-,14,TRBJ2-7,-,TRBV19
TGTGCCAGCAGCTTGGGTCCTGGGCAGGGGTATTTAGATAATTCACCCCTCCACTTT,CASSLGPGQGYLDNSPLHF,-,19,TRBJ1-6,-,TRBV5-4
TGTGCCAGCAGCTTCGTCCCCGGGACAGTCTCCTACGAGCAGTACTTC,CASSFVPGTVSYEQYF,TRBD1,16,TRBJ2-7,-,TRBV7-9
TGTGCCAGCAGCCGTCGGGACAGCGAAGCTTTCTTT,CASSRRDSEAFF,TRBD1,12,TRBJ1-1,-,TRBV11-3
TGTGCCAGCAGCTTCTTGACAGGGGGTATCACTGAAGCTTTCTTT,CASSFLTGGITEAFF,TRBD1,15,TRBJ1-1,-,TRBV7-3
TGTGCCAGTAGTATTGGCTCCAGGGACACTGAAGCTTTCTTT,CASSIGSRDTEAFF,-,14,TRBJ1-1,-,TRBV19
TGTGCCAGCAGCTTAGTGGCGGGAGGGCCGTATTACAATGAGCAGTTCTTC,CASSLVAGGPYYNEQFF,TRBD2,17,TRBJ2-1,-,TRBV11-2
TGTGCCAGCAGCTTAAATAATAATGAGCAGTTCTTC,CASSLNNNEQFF,-,12,TRBJ2-1,few,TRBV7-3
TGTGCCAGCAGTGGGGTTGGGGGCTTCTCCTACGAGCAGTACTTC,CASSGVGGFSYEQYF,-,15,TRBJ2-7,-,TRBV6-2/TRBV6-3
TGTGCCAGCAGCCAAGACTCCTCCGGGACAGGGCGGTTTGGCGGCCAGCAGTACTTC,CASSQDSSGTGRFGGQQYF,TRBD1,19,TRBJ2-7,-,TRBV3-1/TRBV3-2
TGTGCCACCAGTGATCCCGGACTAGCGGGAGGAGATACGCAGTATTTT,CATSDPGLAGGDTQYF,TRBD2,16,TRBJ2-3,few,TRBV24-1
TGTGCCAGCAGCTTAGGGGACATCAGCGAGCAGTTCTTC,CASSLGDISEQFF,-,13,TRBJ2-1,once,TRBV11-1
TGTGCCAGCAAAGGGGAGGGGTATGGCTACACCTTC,CASKGEGYGYTF,-,12,TRBJ1-2,-,TRBV7-3
TGTGCCACCAGTGATGGGCCAGGGGGCGGCACCGGGGAGCTGTTTTTT,CATSDGPGGGTGELFF,TRBD1,16,TRBJ2-2,-,TRBV24-1
TGTGCCAGCAGTTTCGGTCGGGGGTGGGGCTACACCTTC,CASSFGRGWGYTF,-,13,TRBJ1-2,-,TRBV27
TGTGCCAGCAGCCCTACGTCGGGAGGCACTGAAGCTTTCTTT,CASSPTSGGTEAFF,-,14,TRBJ1-1,-,TRBV11-3
TGTGCCAGCAGCAAAGTCTATATCATTGGACTAGCGGGAGTAAATGAGCAGTTCTTC,CASSKVYIIGLAGVNEQFF,-,19,TRBJ2-1,few,TRBV21-1
TGCGCCAGCAGCCAACCCTTAGCGGGGGGGCCTGGAGATACGCAGTATTTT,CASSQPLAGGPGDTQYF,TRBD2,17,TRBJ2-3,-,TRBV4-1
TGTGCCAGCAGAACAGGGGGCGCCGACTATGGCTACACCTTC,CASRTGGADYGYTF,TRBD1,14,TRBJ1-2,-,TRBV6-5
TGTGCCAGCAGCGGGGGGGACGGTTATGGCTACACCTTC,CASSGGDGYGYTF,-,13,TRBJ1-2,-,TRBV9
TGTGCCAGCAGCTCCCGGACACAAGCGAAGGGCTACACCTTC,CASSSRTQAKGYTF,-,14,TRBJ1-2,-,TRBV7-2
TGTGCCAGTAGCATGACGGCGTTTCCTAGCGCAACTAATGAAAAACTGTTTTTT,CASSMTAFPSATNEKLFF,-,18,TRBJ1-4,-,TRBV19
TGTGCCAGTAGCTGGGGCGGACTGAACACTGAAGCTTTCTTT,CASSWGGLNTEAFF,-,14,TRBJ1-1,-,TRBV19
TGTGCCAGTGAACGGACTAGCGGGGACAATGAGCAGTTCTTC,CASERTSGDNEQFF,TRBD2,14,TRBJ2-1,-,TRBV18
TGTGCCAGCAGTTTATCGCGGCTTGCCTACGAGCAGTACTTC,CASSLSRLAYEQYF,-,14,TRBJ2-7,-,TRBV27
TGTGCCAGCAGCTTCGGGACAGTAGATAGCAATCAGCCCCAGCATTTT,CASSFGTVDSNQPQHF,TRBD1,16,TRBJ1-5,-,TRBV7-8
TGTGCCAGCAGTTTATTAGAGGGACAGGGATCCGCCGGGGAGCTGTTTTTT,CASSLLEGQGSAGELFF,TRBD1,17,TRBJ2-2,-,TRBV28
TGTGCCAGCAGCTTCGAGACAGGCACTGCCGGGGAGCTGTTTTTT,CASSFETGTAGELFF,-,15,TRBJ2-2,-,TRBV7-6
TGTGCCAGTAGTTACGCAGGGGGACGGATGAACAATCAGCCCCAGCATTTT,CASSYAGGRMNNQPQHF,TRBD1,17,TRBJ1-5,-,TRBV19
TGTGCCAGCAGTCCCCTGACAGGTCTCTACACCTTC,CASSPLTGLYTF,-,12,TRBJ1-2,-,TRBV6-5
TGTGCCAGCAGTCGTCGGACTAGTTTCCACAATGAGCAGTTCTTC,CASSRRTSFHNEQFF,TRBD2,15,TRBJ2-1,-,TRBV6-2/TRBV6-3
TGTGCCAGCTCACCCGCACAGGATGAGATATATTTT,CASSPAQDEIYF,-,12,TRBJ1-3,-,TRBV18
TGCGCCAGCAGCTTGATGGCGGGGACCTACGAGCAGTACTTC,CASSLMAGTYEQYF,-,14,TRBJ2-7,-,TRBV5-1
TGTGCCAGCAGCTTACTTGCGGGAAACCAAGAGACCCAGTACTTC,CASSLLAGNQETQYF,-,15,TRBJ2-5,-,TRBV7-3